The 15 T cell receptor beta chains given below trace back to one sample, sequenced in a study of blood T cell repertoires in COVID-19. Measured with immunoSEQ multiplex PCR; TCRdb has only the in-frame clones, and not every one. The sample shows fewer than 300,000 clones, approximately 85% of them seen only once. Sequenced: peripheral blood. These receptors came from a human donor with COVID-19, enrolled during active disease. The donor label of this sample is uncertain.

This clone was picked up a small number of times. The V gene is TRBV2, the J gene TRBJ2-5; possibly TRBD2 for D (5 bases). V gave up 11 bases and J gave up 5 bases, with 12 bases separating them. From germline, CDR1 is SNHLY and CDR2 FYNNEI. The CDR3 has 11 residues. This chain's CDR3 is CAGEEVETQYF. The CDR3 nucleotides are TGTGCCGGAGAGGAGGTTGAGACCCAGTACTTC.

A single count supports this clone. The chain joins TRBV28 to TRBJ1-6, with D perhaps matching TRBD1 (5 bases). CDR1 is MDHEN and CDR2 is SYDVKM in the germline V gene. The CDR3 consists of 12 residues. The V and J ends lost 4 bases and 12 bases respectively, with 10 bases between them. The CDR3 spells CASSSQGVPLHF. The CDR3 bases are TGTGCCAGCAGTTCCCAGGGTGTACCCCTCCACTTT.

This chain connects TRBV18 to TRBJ2-1, with 12 bases lining up with TRBD2. The J segment lost 6 bases and the V segment lost 2 bases, leaving 8 bases of the junction unmatched. Germline assignment: CDR1 KGHSH and CDR2 LQKENI. The CDR3 spans 17 residues. The CDR3 nucleotides are TGTGCCAGCTCACCAATTCTAGCGGGAGGGGGCGTCAATGAGCAGTTCTTC. This codes for CASSPILAGGGVNEQFF.

The chain has TRBV3-1 (or the pseudogene TRBV3-2) and TRBJ2-2; 7 nucleotides match TRBD1. The CDR3 length is 16 residues. Trimming took 8 bases from V and 1 from J; bases not matched to a gene: 10. Per germline, CDR1 LGHDT and CDR2 YNNKEL (reference sequence). CDR3: CASGKQGQLNTGELFF. The CDR3 bases are TGTGCCAGCGGAAAACAGGGACAGTTGAACACCGGGGAGCTGTTTTTT.

The chain couples TRBV7-6 to TRBJ2-5, with D maybe TRBD2 (5 bases). This CDR3 has 13 residues. The germline V gene encodes CDR1 SGHVS and CDR2 FNYEAQ. Trimming left V 1 base short and J 4 bases short, with 7 bases between. DNA of the CDR3: TGTGCCAGCAGCTTAGGGGAGATAGAGACCCAGTACTTC. It yields the protein CASSLGEIETQYF.

The CDR3 region is CSVQDLGEGNTEAFF. The CDR3 DNA follows: TGCAGCGTCCAAGATCTTGGGGAGGGGAACACTGAAGCTTTCTTT. The V and J genes are TRBV29-1 and TRBJ1-1; D remains ambiguous. Germline CDR1 and CDR2: SQVTM and ANQGSEA. The CDR3 has 15 amino acids. V lost 6 bases to trimming and J lost 1 base, with 18 bases between them.

The chain uses TRBV7-3 and TRBJ1-1, with D tentatively TRBD1 (5 bases). V lost 4 bases to trimming and J lost 3 bases, with 15 bases between them. Germline loops: CDR1 SGHTA, CDR2 FQGTGA. This CDR3 region has 15 residues. CDR3 DNA sequence: TGTGCCAGCAGCTCGACCAGGGTAGGGTACACTGAAGCTTTCTTT. Protein sequence: CASSSTRVGYTEAFF. Full variable domain (outside the CDR3, taken from reference TRBV7-3 and TRBJ1-1): GAGVSQTPSNKVTEKGKYVELRCDPISGHTALYWYRQSLGQGPEFLIYFQGTGAADDSGLPNDRFFAVRPEGSVSTLKIQRTERGDSAVYLCASSSTRVGYTEAFFGQGTRLTVV.

This rearrangement joins TRBV19 to TRBJ2-3, with 8 bases aligning to TRBD2. CDR1 and CDR2 (germline): LNHDA, SQIVND (reference sequence). V lost 3 bases to trimming and J lost 2 bases; unmatched junction nucleotides: 7. The CDR3 has 16 amino acids. The CDR3 nucleotides read TGTGCCAGTAGTATCCAATTAGCGGGGAACACAGATACGCAGTATTTT. Translation gives CASSIQLAGNTDTQYF.

This clone came up once. The V gene is TRBV27, the J gene TRBJ2-1; 8 bases align to TRBD1. The CDR3 loop spans 14 amino acids. Germline V gene sequence: CDR1 MNHEY, CDR2 SMNVEV (reference sequence). V lost 6 bases, J lost 8 bases, and 9 bases stayed unmatched. CDR3 bases: TGTGCCAGCAGCAGACAGGGGCGGCACTATGAGCAGTTCTTC. This codes for CASSRQGRHYEQFF.

This clone appeared once. DNA for the CDR3: TGTGCCAGCAGCCCAAGCGGAATCCAAGAGACCCAGTACTTC. Translating it yields CASSPSGIQETQYF. The genes are TRBV7-9 and TRBJ2-5; maybe TRBD2 (5 bases). CDR1 SEHNR and CDR2 FQNEAQ come from the germline V gene (reference sequence). The V and J ends lost 5 bases and 1 base respectively, with 11 bases between them. The length of the CDR3 is 14 residues.

The rearrangement joins TRBV7-9 to TRBJ1-1, with D possibly TRBD1 on 5 matching bases. In germline, CDR1 is SEHNR, CDR2 FQNEAQ (reference sequence). The V end was cut by 5 bases, the J end by 12 bases, with 16 bases between. This CDR3 spans 12 amino acids. CDR3 coding DNA: TGTGCCAGCAGCCCCCCCAAGGGGTTAACTTTCTTT. Translation: CASSPPKGLTFF.

V is TRBV30 and J is TRBJ2-7; possibly TRBD2 for D (5 bases). This CDR3 has 13 amino acids. The germline gives CDR1 GTSNPN, CDR2 SVGIG (reference sequence). Deletions cut 1 base from V and 2 bases from J, with 9 bases between. The CDR3 loop reads CAWSAGSTYEQYF. DNA of the CDR3: TGTGCCTGGAGTGCGGGGTCGACCTACGAGCAGTACTTC.

The rearrangement joins TRBV10-3 to TRBJ1-1, with 10 positions matching TRBD1. The CDR3 totals 15 residues. V shed 10 bases and J 4 bases; nucleotides not matched to a gene: 12. The V gene's germline CDR1 is ENHRY and CDR2 SYGVKD. The CDR3 DNA is TGTGCCACCTCCGGGACAGGGGATATGAGCACTGAAGCTTTCTTT. Protein product: CATSGTGDMSTEAFF.

This chain uses TRBV6-6 with TRBJ1-5, with unresolved D. Germline V CDR1 and CDR2: MNHNY, SVGAGI (reference sequence). Trimming cost V 8 bases and J 6 bases, with 11 bases left between them. The CDR3 extends over 12 amino acids. CDR3 sequence reads: CASLLAGQPQHF. The CDR3 coding sequence is TGTGCCAGCCTCCTCGCGGGTCAGCCCCAGCATTTT.

The chain has TRBV7-9 and TRBJ2-1; possible D gene TRBD1, 6 bases. The V and J ends lost 2 bases and 1 base respectively, with 6 bases between them. Germline lookup yields CDR1 SEHNR and CDR2 FQNEAQ (reference sequence). This CDR3 is 14 amino acids long. The CDR3 protein is CASSLQGSYNEQFF. The CDR3 bases are TGTGCCAGCAGCTTACAGGGGTCCTACAATGAGCAGTTCTTC. Complete variable domain (other parts from reference TRBV7-9 and TRBJ2-1): DTGVSQNPRHKITKRGQNVTFRCDPISEHNRLYWYRQTLGQGPEFLTYFQNEAQLEKSRLLSDRFSAERPKGSFSTLEIQRTEQGDSAMYLCASSLQGSYNEQFFGPGTRLTVL.